This entry features one T cell receptor (beta chain) sequence. There is no known antigen for this receptor. Per-nucleotide qualities are absent, and no much larger clonotype sits a single base away. The data originate from a study of molecular identifiers for immune sequencing clone quantification (dated 2018 in TCRdb). With regard to the full study: For a replicate experiment, RNA from roughly 20,000 or 100,000 naive CD8 T cells was divided into five aliquots, and four of the five aliquots were sequenced. CD8 T cells were used in a methods study to benchmark molecular-identifier clustering-based TCR repertoire sequencing (MIDCIRS) and TCR RNA copy counting.

The method was PCR. For sequencing, a NextSeq 500 was employed. Bulk TCR libraries were prepared as previously described, using TCR primers listed in Table S5. Purification of total RNA was performed with the Qiagen AllPrep DNA/RNA kit. Before analysis, reads from multiple sequencing runs of one library were combined. The paper's processing steps were these. Reads were retained only if their TCR constant sequence matched exactly, and those retained reads were trimmed to 150 nt and grouped according to their 12-nt molecular barcodes. Within each barcode group, reads were sub-clustered at a 15% Levenshtein threshold, and quality-weighted consensus sequences were built per RNA molecule. Non-functional sequences were excluded, and lower-count sequences lying one edit away from another sequence were also excluded. On the basis of fitting two negative binomial distributions, barcode sub-clusters with fewer than 20% of the maximum read count were discarded. Starting from the raw public reads, TCRdb applied fastp trimming at Q25, assembled clones with MiXCR and retained in-frame beta chains. When rows share a CDR3 protein, they turn into one entry using the most common DNA and genes. The authors' filters were not applied to this entry. This sample is represented by about 510,000 distinct CDR3 sequences; about 25% of them were singletons. About 0.75% of the sample comes from the top ten.

Libraries of naive CD8 T cells were generated from about 19,000 to 1,100,000 sorted cells, with 10%, 30% or 50% of the purified RNA used. On a BD FACSAria II, naive CD8 T cells were FACS-sorted as CD8+CD4-CCR7+CD45RA+ and collected into RLT Plus buffer. To test detection sensitivity, Jurkat RNA equivalent to ten TCR copies was spiked into samples of roughly 18,000-1,000,000 naive CD8 T cells. CD8 T cells were enriched with RosetteSep CD8+ T Cell Enrichment Cocktail and Ficoll-Paque, followed by ACK red cell lysis. The CDR3 runs 15 residues from the cysteine to the phenylalanine. Of the read, only the CDR3 DNA is kept; its 45 bases are in frame from base 1. V and J are truncated by 5 bases and 5 bases respectively, leaving an intervening sequence of 19 bases. Paper-wide results and their limitations: Clones above 20 RNA copies held over 99% of molecules in CMV-specific effector cells but under 1% in naive cells. About 3 recovered TCR RNA copies per cell were obtained by modeling, versus approximately 9 by digital PCR, implying a capture efficiency of approximately 27%. A single cell's worth of spiked-in Jurkat TCR RNA was reported detectable even among 850,000 to 1,000,000 naive CD8 T cells. Highly expanded clone sizes could be underestimated because identical TCR molecules may share a barcode. When barcode sub-clustering was not used, chimeric consensus sequences inflated TCR diversity, with chimeras reaching as high as 47%. The naive libraries included spiked-in Jurkat TCR RNA (roughly 9 copies' worth), and this RNA is not part of the donor repertoire.

The clonotype was recovered from a human donor in good health. Some libraries in this study had Jurkat cell RNA spiked in. The specimen sequenced was naive CD8+ T cells from blood, with Jurkat cell RNA spiked in. The cell subset or site tag for this specimen amounts to: FACS-sorted CD8+CD4-CCR7+CD45RA+ naive T cells. Recombination linked TRBV12-3 or TRBV12-4 to TRBJ2-7; the D call is possibly TRBD1 or TRBD2, each sharing 5 bases. The nucleotide sequence reads TGTGCCAGCAGTAACACCGGGACGGCCCCCCACGAGCAGTACTTC. This is translated as CASSNTGTAPHEQYF.